Reported below is one T cell receptor beta chain. This sample stems from a study of blood T cell repertoires in COVID-19. The CDR3 covers 15 residues. Germline V gene sequence: CDR1 MNHEY, CDR2 SVGEGT. The V segment lost 2 bases and the J segment 7 bases; nucleotides outside the gene matches: 9. Data came from immunoSEQ multiplex PCR; TCRdb stores just in-frame clones and leaves some out. The sample contains about 180,000 clones, 65% to 85% of which appear only once. Specimen: peripheral blood. This receptor was identified in an older woman with acute or convalescent COVID-19. This chain uses TRBV6-2 or TRBV6-3 with TRBJ2-7; 9 nucleotides match TRBD2. The CDR3 protein is CASSYPAGGPWEQYF. CDR3 sequence (DNA): TGTGCCAGCAGTTACCCGGCGGGGGGGCCGTGGGAGCAGTACTTC.